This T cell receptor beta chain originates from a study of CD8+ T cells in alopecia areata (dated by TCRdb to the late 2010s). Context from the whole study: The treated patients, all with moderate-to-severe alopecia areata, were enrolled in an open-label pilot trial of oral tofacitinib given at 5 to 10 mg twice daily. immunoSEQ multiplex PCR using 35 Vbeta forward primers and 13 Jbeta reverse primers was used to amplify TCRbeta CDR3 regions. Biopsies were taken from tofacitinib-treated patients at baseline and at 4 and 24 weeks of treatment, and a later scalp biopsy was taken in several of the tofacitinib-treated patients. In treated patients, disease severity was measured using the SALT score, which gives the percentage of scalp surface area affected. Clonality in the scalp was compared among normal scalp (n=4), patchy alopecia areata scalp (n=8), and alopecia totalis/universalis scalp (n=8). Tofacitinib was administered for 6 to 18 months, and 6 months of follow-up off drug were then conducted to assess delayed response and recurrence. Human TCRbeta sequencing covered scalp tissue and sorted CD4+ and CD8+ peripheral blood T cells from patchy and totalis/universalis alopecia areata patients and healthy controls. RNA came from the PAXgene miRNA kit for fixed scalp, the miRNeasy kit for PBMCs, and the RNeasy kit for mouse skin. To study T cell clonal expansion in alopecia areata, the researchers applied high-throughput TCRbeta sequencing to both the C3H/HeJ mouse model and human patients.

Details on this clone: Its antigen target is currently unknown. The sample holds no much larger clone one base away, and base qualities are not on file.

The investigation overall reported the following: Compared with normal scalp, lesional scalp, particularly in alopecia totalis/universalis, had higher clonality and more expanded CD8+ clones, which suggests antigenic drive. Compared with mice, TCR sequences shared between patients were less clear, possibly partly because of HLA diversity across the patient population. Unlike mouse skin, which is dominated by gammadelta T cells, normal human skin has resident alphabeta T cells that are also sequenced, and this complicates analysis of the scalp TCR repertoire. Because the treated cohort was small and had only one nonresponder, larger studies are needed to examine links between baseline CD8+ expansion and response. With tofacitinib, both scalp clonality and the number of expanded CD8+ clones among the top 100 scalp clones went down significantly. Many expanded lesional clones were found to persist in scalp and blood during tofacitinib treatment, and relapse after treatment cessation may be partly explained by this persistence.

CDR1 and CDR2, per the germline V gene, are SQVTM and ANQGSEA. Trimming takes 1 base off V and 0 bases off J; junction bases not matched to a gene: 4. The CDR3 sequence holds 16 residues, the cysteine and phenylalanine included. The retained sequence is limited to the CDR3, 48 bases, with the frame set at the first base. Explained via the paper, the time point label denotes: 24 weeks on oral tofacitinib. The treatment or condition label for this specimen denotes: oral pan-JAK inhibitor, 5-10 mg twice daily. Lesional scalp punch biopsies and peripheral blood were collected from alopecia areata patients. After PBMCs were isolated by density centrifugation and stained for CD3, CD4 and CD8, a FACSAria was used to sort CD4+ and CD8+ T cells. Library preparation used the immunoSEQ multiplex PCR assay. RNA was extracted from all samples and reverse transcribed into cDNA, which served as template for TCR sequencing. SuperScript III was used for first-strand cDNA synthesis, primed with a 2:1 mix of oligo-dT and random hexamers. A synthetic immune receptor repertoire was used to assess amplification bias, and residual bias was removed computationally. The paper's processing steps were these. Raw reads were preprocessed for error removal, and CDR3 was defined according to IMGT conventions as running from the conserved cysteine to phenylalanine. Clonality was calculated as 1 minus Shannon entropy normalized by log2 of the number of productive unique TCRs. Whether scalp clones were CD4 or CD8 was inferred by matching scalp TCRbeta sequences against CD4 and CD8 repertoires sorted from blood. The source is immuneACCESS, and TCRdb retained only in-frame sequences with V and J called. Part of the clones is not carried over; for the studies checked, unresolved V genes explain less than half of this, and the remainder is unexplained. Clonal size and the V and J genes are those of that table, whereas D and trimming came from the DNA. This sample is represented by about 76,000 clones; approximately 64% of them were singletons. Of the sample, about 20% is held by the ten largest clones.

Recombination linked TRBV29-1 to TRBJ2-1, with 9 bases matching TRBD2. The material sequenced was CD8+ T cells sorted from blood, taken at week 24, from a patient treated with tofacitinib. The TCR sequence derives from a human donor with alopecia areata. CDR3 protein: CSVEGTSGYSYNEQFF. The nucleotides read TGCAGCGTTGAAGGAACTAGCGGGTACTCCTACAATGAGCAGTTCTTC.